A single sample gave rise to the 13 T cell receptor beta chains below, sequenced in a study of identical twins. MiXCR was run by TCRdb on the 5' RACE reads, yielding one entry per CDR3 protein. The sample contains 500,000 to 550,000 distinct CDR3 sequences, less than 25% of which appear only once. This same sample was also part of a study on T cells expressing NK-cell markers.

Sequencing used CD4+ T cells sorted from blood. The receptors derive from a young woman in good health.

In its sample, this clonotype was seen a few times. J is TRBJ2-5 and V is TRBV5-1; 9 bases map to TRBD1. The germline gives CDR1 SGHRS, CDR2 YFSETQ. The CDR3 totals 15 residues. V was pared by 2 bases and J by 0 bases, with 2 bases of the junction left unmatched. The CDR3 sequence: CASSFGTGNQETQYF. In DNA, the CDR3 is TGCGCCAGCAGCTTTGGGACAGGGAACCAAGAGACCCAGTACTTC.

Here the CDR3 reads CASSARGGFQETQYF. The CDR3 bases are TGTGCCAGCAGTGCCCGGGGAGGTTTCCAAGAGACCCAGTACTTC. The chain couples TRBV25-1 to TRBJ2-5; D is perhaps TRBD2 (6 bases). The V gene's germline CDR1 is MGHDK and CDR2 SYGVNS. The CDR3 spans 15 residues. V lost 4 bases and J 1 base, leaving 13 bases between the germline ends.

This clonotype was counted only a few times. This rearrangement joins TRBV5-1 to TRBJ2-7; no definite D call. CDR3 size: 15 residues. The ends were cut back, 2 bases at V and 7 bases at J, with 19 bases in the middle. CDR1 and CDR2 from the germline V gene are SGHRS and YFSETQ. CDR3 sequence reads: CASSFFSTGSWEQYF. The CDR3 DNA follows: TGCGCCAGCAGCTTTTTCTCAACGGGCTCGTGGGAGCAGTACTTC.

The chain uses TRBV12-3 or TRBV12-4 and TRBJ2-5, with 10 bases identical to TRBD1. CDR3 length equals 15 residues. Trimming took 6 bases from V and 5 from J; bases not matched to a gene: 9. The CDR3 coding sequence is TGTGCCAGCAGACTCGGGACAGGGGAGTTGGAGACCCAGTACTTC. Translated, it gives CASRLGTGELETQYF.

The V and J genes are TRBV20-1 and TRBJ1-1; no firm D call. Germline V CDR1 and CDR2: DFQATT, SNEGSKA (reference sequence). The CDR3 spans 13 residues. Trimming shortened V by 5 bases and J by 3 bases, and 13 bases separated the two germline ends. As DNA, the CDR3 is TGCAGTGCTTCTTTCCCTCCTCACACTGAAGCTTTCTTT. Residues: CSASFPPHTEAFF.

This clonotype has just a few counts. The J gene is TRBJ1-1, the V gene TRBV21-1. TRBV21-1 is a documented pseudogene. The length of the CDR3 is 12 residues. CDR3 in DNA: TGTGCCACTCCTTCTATGAACACTGAAGCTTTCTTT. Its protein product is CATPSMNTEAFF.

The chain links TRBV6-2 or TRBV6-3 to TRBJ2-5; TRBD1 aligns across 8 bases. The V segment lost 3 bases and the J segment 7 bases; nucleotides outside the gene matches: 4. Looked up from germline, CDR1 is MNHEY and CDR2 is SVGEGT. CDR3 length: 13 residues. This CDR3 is CASSYQGAGTQYF. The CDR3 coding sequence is TGTGCCAGCAGTTATCAGGGGGCAGGGACCCAGTACTTC.

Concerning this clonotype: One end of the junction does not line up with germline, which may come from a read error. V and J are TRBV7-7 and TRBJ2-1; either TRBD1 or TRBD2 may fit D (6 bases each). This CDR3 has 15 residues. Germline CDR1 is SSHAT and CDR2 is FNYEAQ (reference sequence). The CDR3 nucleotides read TGTGCTAGCAGCCCCGAGGGGGGCTCCTACAATGAGCAGTTCTTC. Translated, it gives CASSPEGGSYNEQFF.

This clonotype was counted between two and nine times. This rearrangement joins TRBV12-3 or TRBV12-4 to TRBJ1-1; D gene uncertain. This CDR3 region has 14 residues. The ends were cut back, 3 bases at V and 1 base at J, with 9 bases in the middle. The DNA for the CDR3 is TGTGCCAGCAGTTTCAGGCAGCCGAACACTGAAGCTTTCTTT. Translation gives CASSFRQPNTEAFF.

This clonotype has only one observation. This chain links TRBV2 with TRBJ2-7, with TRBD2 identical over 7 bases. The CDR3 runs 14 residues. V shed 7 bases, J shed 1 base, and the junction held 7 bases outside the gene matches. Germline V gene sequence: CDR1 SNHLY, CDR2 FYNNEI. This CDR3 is CASTLSGGSYEQYF. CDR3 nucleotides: TGTGCCAGCACCCTCTCGGGAGGTTCCTACGAGCAGTACTTC.

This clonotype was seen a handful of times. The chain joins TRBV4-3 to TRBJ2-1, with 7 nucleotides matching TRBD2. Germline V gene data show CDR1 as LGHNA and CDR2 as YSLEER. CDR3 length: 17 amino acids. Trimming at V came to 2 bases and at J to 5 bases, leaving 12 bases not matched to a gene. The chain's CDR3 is CASSQPGPPSGDNEQFF. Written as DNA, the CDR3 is TGCGCCAGCAGCCAACCAGGGCCCCCGAGCGGGGACAATGAGCAGTTCTTC.

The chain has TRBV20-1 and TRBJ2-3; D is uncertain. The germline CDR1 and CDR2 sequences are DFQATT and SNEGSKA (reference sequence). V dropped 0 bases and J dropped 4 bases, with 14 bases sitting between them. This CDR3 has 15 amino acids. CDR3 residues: CSARDYYSPSDTQYF. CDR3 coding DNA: TGCAGTGCTAGAGATTACTACTCCCCCTCAGATACGCAGTATTTT.

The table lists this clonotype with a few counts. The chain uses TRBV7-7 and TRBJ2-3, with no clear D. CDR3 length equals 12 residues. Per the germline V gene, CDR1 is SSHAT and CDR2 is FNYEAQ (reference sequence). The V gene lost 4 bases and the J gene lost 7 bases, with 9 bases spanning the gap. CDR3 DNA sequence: TGTGCCAGCAGCTCCGCTTCTAATACGCAGTATTTT. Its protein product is CASSSASNTQYF.